This T cell receptor beta chain derives from a study of blood T cell dynamics during melanoma immunotherapy. For the study at large: Standard first-line treatment here was pembrolizumab or nivolumab plus ipilimumab in metastatic melanoma.

TCRdb's table, derived via immunoSEQ multiplex PCR, lists solely in-frame clones and lacks some. The sample carries over 9,500 clones, less than 85% recorded once. Noted time point: pre-treatment baseline. Blood was drawn before treatment and at week 3 after checkpoint blockade. Patients had no prior systemic cancer treatment, immunosuppressants or other active cancers. The TCR sequence derives from a human donor with melanoma. Sequences were derived from blood, sampled from a patient treated with checkpoint blockade.

For the CDR3, the DNA is TGTGCCAGCAAACCGGGACAGGGTTATGGCTACACCTTC. This sequence encodes CASKPGQGYGYTF. The chain employs TRBV6-1 and TRBJ1-2; 9 bases map to TRBD1. The CDR3 contains 13 residues. Trimming cost V 7 bases and J 5 bases; bases outside gene matches: 5. Germline assignment: CDR1 MNHNS and CDR2 SASEGT.